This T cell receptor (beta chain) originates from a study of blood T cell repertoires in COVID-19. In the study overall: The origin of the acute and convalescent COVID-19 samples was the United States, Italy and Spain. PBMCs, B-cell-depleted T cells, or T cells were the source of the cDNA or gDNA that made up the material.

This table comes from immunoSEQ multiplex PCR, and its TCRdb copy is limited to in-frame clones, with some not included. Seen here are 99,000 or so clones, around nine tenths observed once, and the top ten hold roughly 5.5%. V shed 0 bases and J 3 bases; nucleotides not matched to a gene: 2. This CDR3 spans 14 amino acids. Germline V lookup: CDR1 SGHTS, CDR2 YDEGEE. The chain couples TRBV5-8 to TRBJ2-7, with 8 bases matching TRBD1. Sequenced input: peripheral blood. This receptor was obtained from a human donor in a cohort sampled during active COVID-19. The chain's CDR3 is CASSLGQGLYEQYF. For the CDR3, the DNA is TGTGCCAGCAGCTTGGGACAGGGGCTCTACGAGCAGTACTTC.